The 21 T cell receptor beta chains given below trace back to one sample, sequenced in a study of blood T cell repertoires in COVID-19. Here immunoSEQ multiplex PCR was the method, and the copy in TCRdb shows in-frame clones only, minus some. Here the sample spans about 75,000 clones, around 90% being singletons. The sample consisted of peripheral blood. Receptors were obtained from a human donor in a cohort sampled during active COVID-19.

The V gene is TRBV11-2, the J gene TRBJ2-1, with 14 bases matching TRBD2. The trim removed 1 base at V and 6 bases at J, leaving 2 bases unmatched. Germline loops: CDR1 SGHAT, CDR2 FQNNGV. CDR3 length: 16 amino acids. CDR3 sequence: CASSLGGTSGSNEQFF. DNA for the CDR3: TGTGCCAGCAGCTTAGGGGGGACTAGCGGGAGCAATGAGCAGTTCTTC.

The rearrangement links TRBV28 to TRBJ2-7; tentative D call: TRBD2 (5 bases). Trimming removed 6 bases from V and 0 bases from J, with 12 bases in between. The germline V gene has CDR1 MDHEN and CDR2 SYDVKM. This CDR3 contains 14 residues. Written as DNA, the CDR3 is TGTGCCAGCAGACTTATGAGGGCCTCCTACGAGCAGTACTTC. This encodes CASRLMRASYEQYF.

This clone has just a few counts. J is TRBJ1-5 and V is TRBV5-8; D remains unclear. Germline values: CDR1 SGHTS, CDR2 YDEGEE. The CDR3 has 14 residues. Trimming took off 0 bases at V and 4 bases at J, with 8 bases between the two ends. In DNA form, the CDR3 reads TGTGCCAGCAGCTTGGGGACTTATAATCAGCCCCAGCATTTT. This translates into CASSLGTYNQPQHF.

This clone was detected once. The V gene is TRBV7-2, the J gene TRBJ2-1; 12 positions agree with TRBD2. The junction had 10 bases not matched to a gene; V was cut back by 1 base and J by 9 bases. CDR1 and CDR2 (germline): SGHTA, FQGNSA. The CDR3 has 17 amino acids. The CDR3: CASSLVASGGAEGEQFF. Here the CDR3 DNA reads TGTGCCAGCAGCTTAGTCGCTAGCGGGGGGGCCGAGGGTGAGCAGTTCTTC.

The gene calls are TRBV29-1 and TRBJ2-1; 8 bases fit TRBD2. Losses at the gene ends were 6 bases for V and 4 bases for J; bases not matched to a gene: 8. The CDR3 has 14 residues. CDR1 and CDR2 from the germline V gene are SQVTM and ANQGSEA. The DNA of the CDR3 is TGCAGCGTCGGTACTAGCGGTCTTTACAATGAGCAGTTCTTC. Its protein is CSVGTSGLYNEQFF.

CDR3 amino acids: CASSLRTGSGNTIYF. The CDR3 DNA follows: TGTGCCAGCAGTTTACGGACAGGGTCTGGAAACACCATATATTTT. This sequence joins TRBV28 and TRBJ1-3; 8 bases align to TRBD1. Germline V gene sequence: CDR1 MDHEN, CDR2 SYDVKM. The CDR3 loop spans 15 amino acids. The junction had 1 base not matched to a gene; V was cut back by 2 bases and J by 1 base.

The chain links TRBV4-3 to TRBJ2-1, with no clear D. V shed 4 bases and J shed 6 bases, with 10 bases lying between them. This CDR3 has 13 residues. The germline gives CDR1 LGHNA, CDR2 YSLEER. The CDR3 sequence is CASSLSRGNEQFF. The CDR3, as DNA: TGCGCCAGCAGCCTAAGCCGAGGCAATGAGCAGTTCTTC.

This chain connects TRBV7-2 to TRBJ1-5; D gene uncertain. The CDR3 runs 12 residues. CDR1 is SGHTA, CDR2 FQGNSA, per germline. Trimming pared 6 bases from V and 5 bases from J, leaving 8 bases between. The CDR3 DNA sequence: TGTGCCAGCAGGCGGGGAGATCAGCCCCAGCATTTT. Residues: CASRRGDQPQHF.

The CDR3 DNA reads as TGCGCCAGCAGCCAAGACCTGACAGGGGAAGACACCGGGGAGCTGTTTTTT. It is translated as CASSQDLTGEDTGELFF. The chain couples TRBV4-3 to TRBJ2-2, with TRBD1 matching 8 bases. The CDR3 is 17 residues long. Trimming cost V 0 bases and J 3 bases; bases outside gene matches: 6. Germline V gene data show CDR1 as LGHNA and CDR2 as YSLEER.

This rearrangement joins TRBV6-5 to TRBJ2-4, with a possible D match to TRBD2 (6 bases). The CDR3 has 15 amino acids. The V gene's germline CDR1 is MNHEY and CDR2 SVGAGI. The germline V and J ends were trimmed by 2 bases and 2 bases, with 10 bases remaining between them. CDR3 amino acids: CASSYGGAPKNIQYF. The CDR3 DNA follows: TGTGCCAGCAGTTACGGAGGGGCCCCCAAAAACATTCAGTACTTC.

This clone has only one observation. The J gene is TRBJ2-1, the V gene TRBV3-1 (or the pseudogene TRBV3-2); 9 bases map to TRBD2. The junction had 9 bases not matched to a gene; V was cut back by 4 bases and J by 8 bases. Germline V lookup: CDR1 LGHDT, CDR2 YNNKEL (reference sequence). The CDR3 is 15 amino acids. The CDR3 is CASSPRAGGSDEQFF. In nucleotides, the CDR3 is TGTGCCAGCAGCCCGCGGGCGGGGGGGAGTGATGAGCAGTTCTTC.

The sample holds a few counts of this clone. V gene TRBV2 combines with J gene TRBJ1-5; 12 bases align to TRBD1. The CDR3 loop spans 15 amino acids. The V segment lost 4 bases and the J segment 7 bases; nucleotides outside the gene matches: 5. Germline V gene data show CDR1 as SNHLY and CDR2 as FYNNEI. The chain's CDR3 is CASSGGTGGRQPQHF. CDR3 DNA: TGTGCCAGCAGTGGTGGGACAGGGGGCCGGCAGCCCCAGCATTTT.

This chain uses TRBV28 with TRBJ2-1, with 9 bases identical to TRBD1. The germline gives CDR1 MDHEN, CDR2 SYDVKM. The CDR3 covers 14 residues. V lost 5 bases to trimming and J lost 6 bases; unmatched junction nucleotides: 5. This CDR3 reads CASSTPGQGNEQFF. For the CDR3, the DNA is TGTGCCAGCAGTACTCCGGGACAGGGCAATGAGCAGTTCTTC.

DNA for the CDR3: TGCGCCAGCAGCTTGGGTCGGGGGAATGATGAGCAGTTCTTC. The encoded protein is CASSLGRGNDEQFF. V is TRBV5-1 and J is TRBJ2-1, with a weak D call TRBD2 (6 bases). Germline V gene data show CDR1 as SGHRS and CDR2 as YFSETQ. This CDR3 comprises 14 residues. Trimming removed 0 bases from V and 8 bases from J, with 12 bases in between.

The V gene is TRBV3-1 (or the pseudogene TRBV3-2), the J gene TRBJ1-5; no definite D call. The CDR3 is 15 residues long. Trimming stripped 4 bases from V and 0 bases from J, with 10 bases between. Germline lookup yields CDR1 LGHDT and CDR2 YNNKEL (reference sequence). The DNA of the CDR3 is TGTGCCAGCAGCCCCCGAGGGAATAGCAATCAGCCCCAGCATTTT. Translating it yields CASSPRGNSNQPQHF.

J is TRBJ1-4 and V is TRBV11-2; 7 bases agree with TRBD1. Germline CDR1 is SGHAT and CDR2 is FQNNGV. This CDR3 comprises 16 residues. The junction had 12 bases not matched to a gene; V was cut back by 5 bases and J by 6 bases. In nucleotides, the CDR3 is TGTGCCAGCAGCCCTAGGACAGGAAGGGTGGATGAAAAACTGTTTTTT. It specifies CASSPRTGRVDEKLFF. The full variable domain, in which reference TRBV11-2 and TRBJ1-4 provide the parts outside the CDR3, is EAGVAQSPRYKIIEKRQSVAFWCNPISGHATLYWYQQILGQGPKLLIQFQNNGVVDDSQLPKDRFSAERLKGVDSTLKIQPAKLEDSAVYLCASSPRTGRVDEKLFFGSGTQLSVL.

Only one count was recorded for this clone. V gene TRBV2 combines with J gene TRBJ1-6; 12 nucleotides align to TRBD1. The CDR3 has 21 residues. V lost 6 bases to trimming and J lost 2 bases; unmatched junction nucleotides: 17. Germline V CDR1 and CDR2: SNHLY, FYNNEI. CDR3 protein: CASSATLGQGAEVTYNSPLHF. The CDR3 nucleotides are TGTGCCAGCAGCGCTACCCTGGGACAGGGGGCGGAGGTCACCTATAATTCACCCCTCCACTTT.

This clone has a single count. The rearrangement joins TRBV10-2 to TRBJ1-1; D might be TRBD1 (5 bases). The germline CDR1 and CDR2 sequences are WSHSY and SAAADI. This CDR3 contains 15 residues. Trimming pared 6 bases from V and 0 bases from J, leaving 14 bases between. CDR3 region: CASSDGAGMNTEAFF. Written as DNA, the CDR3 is TGCGCCAGCAGCGATGGGGCAGGGATGAACACTGAAGCTTTCTTT.

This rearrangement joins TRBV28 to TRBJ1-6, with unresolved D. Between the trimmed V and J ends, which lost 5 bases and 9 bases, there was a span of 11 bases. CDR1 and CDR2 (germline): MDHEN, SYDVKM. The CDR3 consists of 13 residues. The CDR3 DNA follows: TGTGCCAGCAGTAGGGCCGCGGGTTCACCCCTCCACTTT. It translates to CASSRAAGSPLHF. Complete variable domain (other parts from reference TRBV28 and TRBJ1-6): DVKVTQSSRYLVKRTGEKVFLECVQDMDHENMFWYRQDPGLGLRLIYFSYDVKMKEKGDIPEGYSVSREKKERFSLILESASTNQTSMYLCASSRAAGSPLHFGNGTRLTVT.

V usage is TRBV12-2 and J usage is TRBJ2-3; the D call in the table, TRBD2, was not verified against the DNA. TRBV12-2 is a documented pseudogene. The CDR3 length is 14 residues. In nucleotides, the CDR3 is TGTGCGGAGGGGACTAGCGGGGTGGCAGATACGCAGTATTTT. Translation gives CAEGTSGVADTQYF.

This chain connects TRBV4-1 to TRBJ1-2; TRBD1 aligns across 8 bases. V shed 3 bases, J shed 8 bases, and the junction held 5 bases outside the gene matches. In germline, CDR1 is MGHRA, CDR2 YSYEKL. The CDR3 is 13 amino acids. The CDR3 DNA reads TGCGCCAGCAGCCACCAACAGGGGGAAGGCTACACCTTC. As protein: CASSHQQGEGYTF.